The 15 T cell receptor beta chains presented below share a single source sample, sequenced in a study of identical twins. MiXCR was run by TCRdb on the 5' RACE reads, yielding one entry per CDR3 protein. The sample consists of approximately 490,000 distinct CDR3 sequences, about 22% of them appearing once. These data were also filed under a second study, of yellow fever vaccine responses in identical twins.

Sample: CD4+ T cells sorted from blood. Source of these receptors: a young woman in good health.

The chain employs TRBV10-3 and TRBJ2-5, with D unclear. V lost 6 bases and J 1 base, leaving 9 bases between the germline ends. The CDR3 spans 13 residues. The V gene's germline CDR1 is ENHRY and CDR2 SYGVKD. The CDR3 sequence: CAIRLSSQETQYF. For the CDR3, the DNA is TGTGCCATCAGATTGAGTAGCCAAGAGACCCAGTACTTC.

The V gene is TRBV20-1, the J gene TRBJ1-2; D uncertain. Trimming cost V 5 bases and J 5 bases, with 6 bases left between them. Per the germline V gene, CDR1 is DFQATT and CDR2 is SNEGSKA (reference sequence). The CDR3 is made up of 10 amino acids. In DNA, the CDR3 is TGCAGTGCTGGCGTATATGGCTACACCTTC. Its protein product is CSAGVYGYTF.

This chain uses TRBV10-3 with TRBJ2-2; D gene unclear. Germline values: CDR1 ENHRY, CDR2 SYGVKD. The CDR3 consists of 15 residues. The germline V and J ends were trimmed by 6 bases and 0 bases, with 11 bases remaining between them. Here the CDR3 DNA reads TGTGCCATCAGATCTCACACCGCGAACACCGGGGAGCTGTTTTTT. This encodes CAIRSHTANTGELFF.

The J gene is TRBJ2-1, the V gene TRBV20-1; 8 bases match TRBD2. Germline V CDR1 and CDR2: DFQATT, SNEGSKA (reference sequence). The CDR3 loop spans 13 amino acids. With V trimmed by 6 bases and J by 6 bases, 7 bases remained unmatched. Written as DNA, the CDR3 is TGCAGTGCAAAACCGGGACTAGTCAATGAGCAGTTCTTC. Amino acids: CSAKPGLVNEQFF.

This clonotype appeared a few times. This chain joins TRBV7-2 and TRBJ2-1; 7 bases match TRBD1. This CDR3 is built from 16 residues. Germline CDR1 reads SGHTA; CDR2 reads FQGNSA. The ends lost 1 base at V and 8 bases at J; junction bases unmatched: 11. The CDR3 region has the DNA TGTGCCAGCAGCTTAGGTAGGGGGCTAGTTATGGATGAGCAGTTCTTC. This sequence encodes CASSLGRGLVMDEQFF. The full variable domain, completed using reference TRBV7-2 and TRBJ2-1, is GAGVSQSPSNKVTEKGKDVELRCDPISGHTALYWYRQSLGQGLEFLIYFQGNSAPDKSGLPSDRFSAERTGGSVSTLTIQRTQQEDSAVYLCASSLGRGLVMDEQFFGPGTRLTVL.

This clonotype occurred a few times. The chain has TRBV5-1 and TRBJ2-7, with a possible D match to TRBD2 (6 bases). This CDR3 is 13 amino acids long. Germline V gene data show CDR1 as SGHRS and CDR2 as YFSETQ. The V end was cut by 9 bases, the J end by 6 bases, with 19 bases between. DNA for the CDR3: TGCGCCACCGGAGAGGGACTGACTAGCGAGCAGTACTTC. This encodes CATGEGLTSEQYF.

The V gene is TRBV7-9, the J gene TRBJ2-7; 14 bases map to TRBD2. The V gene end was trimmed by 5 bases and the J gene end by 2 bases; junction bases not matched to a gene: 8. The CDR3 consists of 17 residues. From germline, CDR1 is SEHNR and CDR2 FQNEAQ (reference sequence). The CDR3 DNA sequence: TGTGCCAGCAGCCAAAACGGACTAGCGGGGGGTCCCTACGAGCAGTACGTC. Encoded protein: CASSQNGLAGGPYEQYV.

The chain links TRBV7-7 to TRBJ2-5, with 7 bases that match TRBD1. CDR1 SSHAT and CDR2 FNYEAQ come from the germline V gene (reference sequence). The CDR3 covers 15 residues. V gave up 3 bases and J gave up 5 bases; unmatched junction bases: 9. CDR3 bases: TGTGCCAGCAGCTTTGGGGGACAGAGAGGGGAGACCCAGTACTTC. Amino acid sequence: CASSFGGQRGETQYF.

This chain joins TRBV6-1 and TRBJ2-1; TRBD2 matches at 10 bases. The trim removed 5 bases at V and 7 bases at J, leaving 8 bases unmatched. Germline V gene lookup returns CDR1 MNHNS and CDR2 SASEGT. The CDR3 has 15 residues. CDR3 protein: CASSQTGLANNEQFF. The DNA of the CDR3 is TGTGCCAGCAGTCAAACGGGACTAGCGAATAATGAGCAGTTCTTC.

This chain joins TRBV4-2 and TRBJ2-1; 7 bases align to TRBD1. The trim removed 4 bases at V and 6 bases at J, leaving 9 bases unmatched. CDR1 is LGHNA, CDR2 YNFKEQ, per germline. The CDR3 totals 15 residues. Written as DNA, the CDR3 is TGTGCCAGCAGCCTAGGGGGCCAGTGGGGCAATGAGCAGTTCTTC. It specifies CASSLGGQWGNEQFF.

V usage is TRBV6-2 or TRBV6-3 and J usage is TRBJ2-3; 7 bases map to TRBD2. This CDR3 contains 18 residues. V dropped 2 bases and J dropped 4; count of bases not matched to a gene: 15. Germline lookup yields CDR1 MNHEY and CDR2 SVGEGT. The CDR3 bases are TGTGCCAGCAGTTACAGCCCTTTGACTAGCACCCCCGCAGATACGCAGTATTTT. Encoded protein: CASSYSPLTSTPADTQYF.

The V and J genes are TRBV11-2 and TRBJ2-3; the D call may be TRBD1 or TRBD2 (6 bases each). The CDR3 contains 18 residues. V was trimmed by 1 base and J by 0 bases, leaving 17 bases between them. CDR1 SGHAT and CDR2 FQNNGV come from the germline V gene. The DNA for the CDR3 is TGTGCCAGCAGCTTAGGACGGTCAGGGGACTTTAGCACAGATACGCAGTATTTT. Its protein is CASSLGRSGDFSTDTQYF.

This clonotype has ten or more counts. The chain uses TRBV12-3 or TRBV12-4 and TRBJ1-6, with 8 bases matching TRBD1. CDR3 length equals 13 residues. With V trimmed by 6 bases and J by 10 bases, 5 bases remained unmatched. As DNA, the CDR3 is TGTGCCAGCAGCTACGACAGGGGATCACCCCTCCACTTT. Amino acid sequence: CASSYDRGSPLHF.

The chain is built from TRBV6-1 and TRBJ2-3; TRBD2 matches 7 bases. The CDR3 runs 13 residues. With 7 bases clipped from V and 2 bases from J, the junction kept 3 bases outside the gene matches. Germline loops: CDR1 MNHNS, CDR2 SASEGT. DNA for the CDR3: TGTGCCAGCACGCGGGGGTCCACAGATACGCAGTATTTT. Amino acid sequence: CASTRGSTDTQYF.

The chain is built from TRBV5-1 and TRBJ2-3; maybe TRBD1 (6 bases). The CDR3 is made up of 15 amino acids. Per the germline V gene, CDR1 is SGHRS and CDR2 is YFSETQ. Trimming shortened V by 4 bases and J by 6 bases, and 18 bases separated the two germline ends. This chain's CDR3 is CASSRGTGTSDTQYF. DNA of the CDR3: TGCGCCAGCAGCCGCGGCACCGGGACATCCGATACGCAGTATTTT. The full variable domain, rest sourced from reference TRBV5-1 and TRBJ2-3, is KAGVTQTPRYLIKTRGQQVTLSCSPISGHRSVSWYQQTPGQGLQFLFEYFSETQRNKGNFPGRFSGRQFSNSRSEMNVSTLELGDSALYLCASSRGTGTSDTQYFGPGTRLTVL.